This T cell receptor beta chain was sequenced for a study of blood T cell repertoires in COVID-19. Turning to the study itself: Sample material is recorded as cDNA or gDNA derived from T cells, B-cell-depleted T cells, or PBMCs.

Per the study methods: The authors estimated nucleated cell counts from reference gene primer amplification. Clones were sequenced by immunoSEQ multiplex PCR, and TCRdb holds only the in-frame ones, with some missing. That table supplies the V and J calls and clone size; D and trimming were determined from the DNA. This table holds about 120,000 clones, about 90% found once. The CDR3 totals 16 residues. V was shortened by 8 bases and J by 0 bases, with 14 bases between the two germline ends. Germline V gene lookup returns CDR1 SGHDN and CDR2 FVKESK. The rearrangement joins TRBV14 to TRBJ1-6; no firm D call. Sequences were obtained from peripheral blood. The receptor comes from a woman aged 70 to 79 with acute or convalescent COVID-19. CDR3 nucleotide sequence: TGTGCCAGCCAGTCGGCATCGGGCTCCTATAATTCACCCCTCCACTTT. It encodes CASQSASGSYNSPLHF. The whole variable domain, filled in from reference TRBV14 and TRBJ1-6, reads EAGVTQFPSHSVIEKGQTVTLRCDPISGHDNLYWYRRVMGKEIKFLLHFVKESKQDESGMPNNRFLAERTGGTYSTLKVQPAELEDSGVYFCASQSASGSYNSPLHFGNGTRLTVT.